A selection of T cell receptor beta chains follows, all from one sample in a study of blood T cell repertoires in COVID-19. Clones were sequenced by immunoSEQ multiplex PCR, and TCRdb holds only the in-frame ones, with some missing. The sample has 100,000 or so clones, 75% to 95% seen once; the top ten hold roughly 4%. The sequenced sample consisted of peripheral blood. All receptors derive from a woman in her forties or fifties in a cohort sampled during active COVID-19. CDR3s include the opening cysteine and the closing phenylalanine or tryptophan. The D gene is left open where the match is weak. Clone size is not always given. Where it is, it says once, few, many or a class for expanded clones.

d_gene: .
abundance: .
j_gene: TRBJ1-1
len: 14
v_gene: TRBV5-1
CDR3nt: TGCGCCAGCAGCTTGGCCGCTAGAAACACTGAAGCTTTCTTT
CDR3aa: CASSLAARNTEAFF

d_gene: TRBD2
abundance: .
j_gene: TRBJ2-3
len: 15
v_gene: TRBV10-3
CDR3nt: TGTGCCATCAGTGGACTAGCGGGGTCCGGAGATACGCAGTATTTT
CDR3aa: CAISGLAGSGDTQYF

d_gene: .
abundance: .
j_gene: TRBJ1-3
len: 14
v_gene: TRBV10-1
CDR3nt: TGCGCCCGGAGGATGCTGAGCTCTGGAAACACCATATATTTT
CDR3aa: CARRMLSSGNTIYF

d_gene: TRBD2
abundance: .
j_gene: TRBJ2-7
len: 16
v_gene: TRBV5-1
CDR3nt: TGCGCCAGCAGCTTGGTGGGGGGAGGGCGCTCCTACGAGCAGTACTTC
CDR3aa: CASSLVGGGRSYEQYF

d_gene: TRBD2
abundance: .
j_gene: TRBJ2-1
len: 15
v_gene: TRBV14
CDR3nt: TGTGCCAGCAGCCTGGGACTAGCGGGCTACAATGAGCAGTTCTTC
CDR3aa: CASSLGLAGYNEQFF

d_gene: TRBD2
abundance: .
j_gene: TRBJ2-5
len: 17
v_gene: TRBV23-1
CDR3nt: TGCGCCAGCAGTCTTAAATCGCGGGAGGGGATCAGGGAGACCCAGTACTTC
CDR3aa: CASSLKSREGIRETQYF

d_gene: .
abundance: .
j_gene: TRBJ1-5
len: 14
v_gene: TRBV9
CDR3nt: TGTGCCAGCAGCGTAGGCCAGACAGCCACACCCCAGCATTTT
CDR3aa: CASSVGQTATPQHF

d_gene: .
abundance: .
j_gene: TRBJ1-2
len: 13
v_gene: TRBV19
CDR3nt: TGTGCCAGTAGGGCAGGTACTAACTATGGCTACACCTTC
CDR3aa: CASRAGTNYGYTF

d_gene: TRBD2
abundance: .
j_gene: TRBJ2-1
len: 15
v_gene: TRBV5-6
CDR3nt: TGTGCCACCCGCCGGGCGGGAGGCGTCCCAAATGAGCAGTTCTTC
CDR3aa: CATRRAGGVPNEQFF

d_gene: .
abundance: .
j_gene: TRBJ2-1
len: 12
v_gene: TRBV27
CDR3nt: TGTGCCAGCAAGGGTGAGGCGGGGGCACCGTTCTTC
CDR3aa: CASKGEAGAPFF

d_gene: .
abundance: .
j_gene: TRBJ1-5
len: 16
v_gene: TRBV19
CDR3nt: TGTGCCAGTAGTCCACGGGGGGGCAGAGTCAATCAGCCCCAGCATTTT
CDR3aa: CASSPRGGRVNQPQHF

d_gene: .
abundance: .
j_gene: TRBJ2-3
len: 13
v_gene: TRBV7-3
CDR3nt: TGTGCCAGCAGCTTGACTCAAGGTGATACGCAGTATTTT
CDR3aa: CASSLTQGDTQYF

d_gene: TRBD1
abundance: once
j_gene: TRBJ1-3
len: 17
v_gene: TRBV11-2
CDR3nt: TGTGCCAGCAGCTTAGCGAGCTCAGGGGGCTTTGGAAACACCATATATTTT
CDR3aa: CASSLASSGGFGNTIYF

d_gene: .
abundance: .
j_gene: TRBJ1-2
len: 15
v_gene: TRBV7-9
CDR3nt: TGTGCCAGCACCATCCGCGGGGGCGCGAACTATGGCTACACCTTC
CDR3aa: CASTIRGGANYGYTF

d_gene: TRBD2
abundance: .
j_gene: TRBJ2-1
len: 14
v_gene: TRBV7-9
CDR3nt: TGTGCCAGCAGAGCTAGCGGGGATAAATTTGAGCAGTTCTTC
CDR3aa: CASRASGDKFEQFF

d_gene: .
abundance: .
j_gene: TRBJ2-1
len: 16
v_gene: TRBV28
CDR3nt: TGTGCCAGCAGATACCCGCCGGGATCCAAATACAATGAGCAGTTCTTC
CDR3aa: CASRYPPGSKYNEQFF

d_gene: .
abundance: .
j_gene: TRBJ2-1
len: 14
v_gene: TRBV2
CDR3nt: TGTGCCAGCAGTGTATTGACTAAAGGAAATGAGCAGTTCTTC
CDR3aa: CASSVLTKGNEQFF